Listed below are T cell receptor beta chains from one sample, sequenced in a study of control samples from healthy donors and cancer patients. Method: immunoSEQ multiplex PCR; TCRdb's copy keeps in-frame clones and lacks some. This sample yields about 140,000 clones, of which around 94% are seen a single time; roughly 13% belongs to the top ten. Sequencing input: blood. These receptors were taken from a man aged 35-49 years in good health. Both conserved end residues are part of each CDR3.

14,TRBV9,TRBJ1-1,CASSGTGGETEAFF
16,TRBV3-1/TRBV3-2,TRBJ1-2,CASSLNYRGQNYGYTF
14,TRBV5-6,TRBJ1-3,CASSSTGAGNTIYF
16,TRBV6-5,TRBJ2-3,CASSYLAGGLEDTQYF
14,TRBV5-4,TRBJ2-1,CASSPGLADNEQFF
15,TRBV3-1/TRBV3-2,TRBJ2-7,CASSAHPYSEYEQYF
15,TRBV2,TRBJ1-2,CASSEARGANYGYTF
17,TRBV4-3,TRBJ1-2,CASGPQAAGQGNYGYTF
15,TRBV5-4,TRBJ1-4,CASSLEGTRNEKLFF
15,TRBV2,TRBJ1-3,CASRVTGYSGNTIYF
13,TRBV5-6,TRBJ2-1,CASTGQGANEQFF
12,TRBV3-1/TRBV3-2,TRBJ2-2,CASSLMAGELFF
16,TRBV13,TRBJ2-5,CASSLPSGGYQETQYF
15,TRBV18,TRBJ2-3,CASSGSGKRADTQYF
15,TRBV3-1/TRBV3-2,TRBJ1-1,CASSQDDRVNTEAFF
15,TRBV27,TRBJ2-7,CASSWDGTFSYEQYF
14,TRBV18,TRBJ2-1,CATQPGYSNNEQFF
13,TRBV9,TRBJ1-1,CASSVDIYTEAFF
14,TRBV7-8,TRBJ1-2,CASSLTRGDRGYTF
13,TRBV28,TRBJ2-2,CASSSTGYGELFF